This T cell receptor (beta chain) was identified during a study of T cell responses to AZD1222 COVID-19 vaccine (TCRdb year 2021). Looking at the study overall: A total of 233 trial participants underwent TCR sequencing, of whom 207 received two doses of AZD1222 and about 26 received two doses of the MenACWY control vaccine. Trial participants were enrolled into age subgroups of 18-55, 56-69 and 70-plus years, which contained around 140, 26 and 57 TCR-sequenced participants, respectively.

The paper as a whole reports these results and caveats: Conclusions about previously exposed vaccinees are limited, since just five or six AZD1222 recipients were seropositive for SARS-CoV-2 at baseline. Reportedly, close to half of the unique spike-specific TCRs recognized epitopes lying outside the regions that are mutated in the B.1.351 and B.1.1.7 variants. Because no day 14 peak-response samples were available, the repertoires could be characterized only after the peak T cell response. Most participants were white British and females outnumbered males, and the authors suggested that clonal diversity may have been underestimated. In the small 56-69-year group, the increase in depth fell short of significance, most likely because of low power. CD4 TCRs associated with the vaccine covered the entire spike protein, and the dominant responses were in regions 160-218 and 743-854. After two AZD1222 doses, spike-specific TCR breadth and depth were significantly higher than at day 0 and than in MenACWY recipients.

The time point label, read with the paper, signifies: baseline before first vaccination. Sample treatment or condition, as interpreted from the label and publication: meningococcal conjugate vaccine given as trial control. Vaccinee samples came from UK trials COV001 and COV002, including a single-blind randomized controlled phase 2/3 trial of AZD1222 (ChAdOx1 nCoV-19) in healthy adults. For TCRbeta chain sequencing, PBMC samples were collected from trial participants at day 0 and at day 28 after the second dose. V ends up 3 bases short and J 10 bases short, with an unmatched junction base count of 6. The germline V gene (reference sequence) specifies LGHDT as CDR1 and YNNKEL as CDR2. Counted from cysteine to phenylalanine, this CDR3 has 13 amino acids. This entry keeps only the CDR3 DNA: 39 bases, framed from base 1. The CDR3 regions of human TCRbeta chains were analyzed by immunosequencing. The authors' analysis ran thus. Repertoire TCRs were checked for matches against a reference library of SARS-CoV-2-specific TCRs that had been generated using the MIRA antigen-specificity platform. Breadth was defined as the fraction of unique TCRs that were SARS-CoV-2-associated, and depth was defined as the fraction of total T cells that were SARS-CoV-2-associated. Using the MIRA data, each spike-specific TCR was mapped to the spike region that the TCR reacts to and placed in a CD4 or CD8 class. Log10-transformed breadth and depth values were compared by one-way ANOVA with Sidak's multiple comparisons tests. TCRdb took over this immuneACCESS table, retaining in-frame rearrangements with V and J assigned. Such tables are incomplete; in checked studies, under half of the missing clones stem from an unresolved V gene, and the remainder is unexplained. V, J and clone size are taken as reported in that table, and D and trimming were inferred from the DNA itself. This sample holds about 140,000 clones; approximately 95% were observed only once. The top ten constitute less than 1% of the sample.

Of note for this clone: Its antigen specificity is not known. Per-base quality was not reported, and no clone a single base away is much larger than it.

The receptor comes from an adult in good health. The rearranged segments are TRBV3-1 (or the pseudogene TRBV3-2) and TRBJ1-1; 9 of the junction bases match TRBD1. The material was peripheral blood, obtained on day 0 of MenACWY control vaccination. The CDR3 in this case is CASSHRTGEGAFF. In nucleotide form, the sequence is TGTGCCAGCAGCCATAGGACAGGGGAGGGAGCTTTCTTT.